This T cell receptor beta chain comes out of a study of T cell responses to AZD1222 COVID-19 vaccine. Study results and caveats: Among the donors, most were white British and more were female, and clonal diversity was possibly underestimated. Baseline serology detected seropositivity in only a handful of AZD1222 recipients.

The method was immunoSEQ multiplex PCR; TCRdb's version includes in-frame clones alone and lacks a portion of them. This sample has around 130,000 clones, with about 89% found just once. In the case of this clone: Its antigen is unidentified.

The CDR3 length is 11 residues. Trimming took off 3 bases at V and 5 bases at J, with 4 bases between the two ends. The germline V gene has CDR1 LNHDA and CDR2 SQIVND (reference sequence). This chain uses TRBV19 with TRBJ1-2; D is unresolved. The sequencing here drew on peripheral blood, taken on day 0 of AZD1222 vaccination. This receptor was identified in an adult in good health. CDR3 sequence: CASSMDYGYTF. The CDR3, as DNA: TGTGCCAGTAGTATGGATTATGGCTACACCTTC.